This T cell receptor beta chain was captured in a study of blood T cell repertoires in COVID-19. Study as a whole: Italy, Spain and the United States were the sources of the convalescent and acute COVID-19 samples.

Germline values: CDR1 SGHTA, CDR2 FQGTGA. J lost 5 bases, V lost 5 bases, and 1 base had no gene match. The CDR3 is 13 residues long. Source study methods: Estimation of nucleated cell counts relied on the amplification of reference gene primers. Assay: immunoSEQ multiplex PCR; the TCRdb copy retains only in-frame clones and omits some. That table is the source of V, J and clone size, and D and trimming were worked out from the DNA. The sample has roughly 180,000 clones, about 85% seen once. Sequencing input: PBMCs or T cells enriched from blood (not recorded which). This chain links TRBV7-3 with TRBJ2-1; 9 bases line up with TRBD2. The TCR was taken from a woman in her thirties or forties with acute COVID-19. The CDR3 DNA reads TGTGCCAGCAGCCGGACTAGCGACAATGAGCAGTTCTTC. This codes for CASSRTSDNEQFF.